Here is one T cell receptor (beta chain) with its context. Its antigen is as yet unknown. V was trimmed by 2 bases and J by 4 bases, leaving 12 bases between them. The CDR3 totals 14 residues. The data derive from a study of blood T cells in healthy people across ages. In the study overall: About one barcoded beta molecule per two T cells was the capture yield of template switching.

Study-level findings and limits: No one knew whether donors had CMV, which possibly confounded expanded clonotype changes. Older individuals had lower TCR beta diversity per million T cells (the decline was roughly linear).

Each of the donors had about 9.9 milliliters of peripheral blood drawn into EDTA-treated Vacutainer tubes. Through a sample-barcoded 5' primer and a J-beta primer mix, a second PCR was run for 7 to 11 cycles. TCRdb re-analysed the 5' RACE reads in MiXCR, keeping a single row per CDR3 protein. The sample lists around 1,700,000 distinct CDR3 sequences; roughly 28% were seen once. The V call is TRBV12-3 or TRBV12-4, the J call TRBJ2-7; D unclear. The sequenced sample was blood. The clonotype comes from a woman aged 25 to 39 in good health. In nucleotides, the CDR3 is TGTGCCAGCAGTTTACCGTCAGCCGTATACGAGCAGTACTTC. Translation: CASSLPSAVYEQYF.